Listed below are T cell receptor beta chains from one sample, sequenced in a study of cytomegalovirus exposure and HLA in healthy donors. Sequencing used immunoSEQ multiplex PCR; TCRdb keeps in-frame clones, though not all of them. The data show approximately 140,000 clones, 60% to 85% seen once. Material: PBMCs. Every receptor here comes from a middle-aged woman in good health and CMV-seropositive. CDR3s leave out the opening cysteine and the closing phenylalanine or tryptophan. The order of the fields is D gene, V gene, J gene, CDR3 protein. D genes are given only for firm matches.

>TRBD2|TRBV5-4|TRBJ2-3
ASSLGLAGASSFSTDTQY
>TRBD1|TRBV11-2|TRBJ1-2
ASSRGDRLPYT
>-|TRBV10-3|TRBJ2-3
AISDRGQGGSDTQY
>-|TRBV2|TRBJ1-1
ASSGTGYTEAF
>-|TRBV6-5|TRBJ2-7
ASSYLGEQY
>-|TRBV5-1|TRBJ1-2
ASSLADSRYGYT
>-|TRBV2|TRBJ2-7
ASTDPGGGGSYEQY
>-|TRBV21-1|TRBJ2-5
ASIGGSETQY
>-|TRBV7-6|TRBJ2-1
ASSPRQAGGGDEQF
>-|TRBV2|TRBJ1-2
ATQPGGLGLYGYT
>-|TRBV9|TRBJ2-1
ASSVAGGPLI
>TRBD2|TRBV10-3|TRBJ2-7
AISVSGGASGYEQY
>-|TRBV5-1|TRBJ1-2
ASSPRTWQGSGYGYT
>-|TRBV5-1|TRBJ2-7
ASSPTAGNYEQY
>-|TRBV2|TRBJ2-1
ASSVGGGSYNEQF
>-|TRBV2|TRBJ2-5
ASRGLKETQY
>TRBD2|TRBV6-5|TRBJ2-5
ASSYPSGGGPGTQY
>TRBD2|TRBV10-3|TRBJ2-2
AITGGAGSTGELF
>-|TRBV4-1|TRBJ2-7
ASSQERGVYEQY
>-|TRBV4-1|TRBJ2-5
ASSPLTPSRGQETQY
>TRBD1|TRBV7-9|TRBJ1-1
ASSLGPGTGVTEAF
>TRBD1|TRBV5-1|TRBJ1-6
ASSWGGQGENPLH
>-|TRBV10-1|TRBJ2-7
ASSEESRAEQY
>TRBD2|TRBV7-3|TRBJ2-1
ASSSDGGFYNEQF
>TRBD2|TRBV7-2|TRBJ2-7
ASSFLRGSYEQY
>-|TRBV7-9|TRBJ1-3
ASSLGENTIY
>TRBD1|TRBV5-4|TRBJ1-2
ASSSDRGYGYT
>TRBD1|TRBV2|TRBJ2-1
ASSGEGANEQF
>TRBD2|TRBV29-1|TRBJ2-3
SGRTGGADTQY
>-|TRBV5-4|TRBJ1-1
ASSTGTYTEAF
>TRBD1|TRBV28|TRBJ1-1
ASRQIGVRQGNTEAF
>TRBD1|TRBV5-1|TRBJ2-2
ASSQDRIQAGELF
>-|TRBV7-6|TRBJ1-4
ASSTIQGPNEKLF
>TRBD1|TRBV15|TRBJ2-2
ATSTQGAFNTGELF
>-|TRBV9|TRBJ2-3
ASSVVTDTQY
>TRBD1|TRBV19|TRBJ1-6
ASRDQGAGSPLH